Below, 30 T cell receptor beta chains from the same sample are listed, as sequenced in a study of long-term antiretroviral therapy in people with HIV. Assay version v3.0 of immunoSEQ was used, and it was run at survey level. Sequencing was performed with immunoSEQ multiplex PCR; in TCRdb, only in-frame clones are kept and a portion is missing. The table lists under 25,000 clones, 70% to 90% of them singletons, with 6% to 6.5% in the top ten. Here the sequenced sample was unsorted PBMCs, taken 0.6 years after starting antiretroviral therapy. These receptors all stem from a man aged 55 to 70 with HIV.

The rearrangement joins TRBV29-1 to TRBJ2-2; a weak D match, TRBD1 (6 bases). Germline CDR1 reads SQVTM; CDR2 reads ANQGSEA. The CDR3 runs 13 residues. V shed 4 bases and J shed 0 bases, with 6 bases lying between them. The CDR3 reads CSVGTANTGELFF. The CDR3 nucleotides are TGCAGCGTTGGGACAGCGAACACCGGGGAGCTGTTTTTT.

The J gene is TRBJ2-1, the V gene TRBV5-4; 10 bases agree with TRBD2. The germline gives CDR1 SGHNT, CDR2 YYREEE (reference sequence). With V trimmed by 0 bases and J by 6 bases, 6 bases remained unmatched. This CDR3 region has 16 residues. The CDR3 reads CASSLGSGRAGNEQFF. DNA for the CDR3: TGTGCCAGCAGCTTGGGGAGCGGGAGGGCCGGCAATGAGCAGTTCTTC.

The chain joins TRBV9 to TRBJ2-5; 7 bases map to TRBD2. Per the germline V gene, CDR1 is SGDLS and CDR2 is YYNGEE. CDR3 length equals 16 residues. Trimming at V came to 3 bases and at J to 5 bases, leaving 13 bases not matched to a gene. The CDR3 DNA sequence: TGTGCCAGCAGCGCCGGGTCCACCTCGCGGGGGGAGACCCAGTACTTC. Its translation: CASSAGSTSRGETQYF.

The chain employs TRBV28 and TRBJ1-2; no clear D gene. The CDR3 has 13 residues. CDR1 and CDR2 (germline): MDHEN, SYDVKM. V gave up 6 bases and J gave up 5 bases, with 13 bases separating them. In nucleotides, the CDR3 is TGTGCCAGCAGCGCGGTCGGGGAGTATGGCTACACCTTC. Its translation: CASSAVGEYGYTF.

This clone occurred a few times. The chain recombines TRBV2 with TRBJ1-1; D is ambiguous. V shed 3 bases and J shed 4 bases, with 12 bases lying between them. Germline-derived CDR1 and CDR2 are SNHLY and FYNNEI. The CDR3 has 14 amino acids. The CDR3 region has the DNA TGTGCCAGCAGTGACATCGGCGGACTCACTGAAGCTTTCTTT. Amino acids: CASSDIGGLTEAFF.

This clone was observed a handful of times. V is TRBV19 and J is TRBJ2-7; no definite D call. The CDR3 sequence is 13 residues long. Germline-derived CDR1 and CDR2 are LNHDA and SQIVND (reference sequence). The V end was cut by 2 bases, the J end by 0 bases, with 5 bases between. The CDR3 reads CASSIRVSYEQYF. CDR3 DNA: TGTGCCAGTAGTATACGGGTCTCCTACGAGCAGTACTTC.

This chain joins TRBV7-3 and TRBJ2-3; a possible D gene is TRBD2 (6 bases). The CDR3 length is 16 residues. Germline CDR1 is SGHTA and CDR2 is FQGTGA. V lost 5 bases to trimming and J lost 2 bases, with 17 bases between them. CDR3 region: CASSPFGSGPTDTQYF. CDR3 nucleotide sequence: TGTGCCAGCAGCCCCTTTGGTAGCGGACCCACAGATACGCAGTATTTT.

The chain carries TRBV12-5 and TRBJ1-1, with a tentative D call TRBD1 (5 bases). CDR3 size: 13 residues. Germline assignment: CDR1 LGHNT and CDR2 FRNRAP. The V gene lost 5 bases and the J gene lost 2 bases, with 9 bases spanning the gap. CDR3 in DNA: TGTGCTAGTGGTAAACAGGTTAACACTGAAGCTTTCTTT. The encoded protein is CASGKQVNTEAFF.

The chain combines TRBV6-5 with TRBJ1-3; D unresolved. Trimming cost V 0 bases and J 0 bases, with 9 bases left between them. The CDR3 consists of 16 residues. CDR1 and CDR2 (germline): MNHEY, SVGAGI. The CDR3 loop is CASSYSSPGSGNTIYF. CDR3 in DNA: TGTGCCAGCAGTTACTCGAGCCCAGGCTCTGGAAACACCATATATTTT.

The J gene is TRBJ2-3, the V gene TRBV5-1, with D unresolved. V shed 5 bases and J shed 3 bases, with 7 bases lying between them. There are 12 residues in the CDR3. From germline, CDR1 is SGHRS and CDR2 YFSETQ. CDR3 region: CASREETDTQYF. For the CDR3, the DNA is TGCGCCAGCAGAGAGGAGACAGATACGCAGTATTTT. Complete variable domain (other parts from reference TRBV5-1 and TRBJ2-3): KAGVTQTPRYLIKTRGQQVTLSCSPISGHRSVSWYQQTPGQGLQFLFEYFSETQRNKGNFPGRFSGRQFSNSRSEMNVSTLELGDSALYLCASREETDTQYFGPGTRLTVL.

The rearrangement links TRBV5-1 to TRBJ1-1; 8 bases line up with TRBD1. This CDR3 contains 14 residues. The germline CDR1 and CDR2 sequences are SGHRS and YFSETQ. The ends lost 3 bases at V and 6 bases at J; junction bases unmatched: 7. The DNA for the CDR3 is TGCGCCAGCAGCTCACAGGGGGGGACCCCTGAAGCTTTCTTT. It specifies CASSSQGGTPEAFF. The complete variable domain, with remaining parts taken from reference TRBV5-1 and TRBJ1-1, reads KAGVTQTPRYLIKTRGQQVTLSCSPISGHRSVSWYQQTPGQGLQFLFEYFSETQRNKGNFPGRFSGRQFSNSRSEMNVSTLELGDSALYLCASSSQGGTPEAFFGQGTRLTVV.

This clone appeared once. J is TRBJ1-1 and V is TRBV19; the match to TRBD1 covers 8 bases. CDR1 LNHDA and CDR2 SQIVND come from the germline V gene (reference sequence). The V gene end was trimmed by 0 bases and the J gene end by 1 base; junction bases not matched to a gene: 4. CDR3 length: 16 residues. The CDR3 coding sequence is TGTGCCAGTAGTATAGATCAGGACAGGGCGAACACTGAAGCTTTCTTT. Its protein is CASSIDQDRANTEAFF.

This clone was seen just once. This chain connects TRBV20-1 to TRBJ2-3; D remains unclear. The ends were cut back, 1 base at V and 3 bases at J, with 2 bases in the middle. The CDR3 has 11 amino acids. Germline V lookup: CDR1 DFQATT, CDR2 SNEGSKA (reference sequence). The CDR3 protein is CSARGTDTQYF. The CDR3 DNA reads as TGCAGTGCTAGAGGGACAGATACGCAGTATTTT.

Sample share makes this clone medium-sized (0.01 to 0.1%). The chain couples TRBV23-1 to TRBJ2-3; 15 bases agree with TRBD2. TRBV23-1 is an ORF, and what it does is uncertain. Losses at the gene ends were 3 bases for V and 5 bases for J; bases not matched to a gene: 12. The CDR3 runs 19 residues. This CDR3 reads CASSQTGTSGRLTGDTQYF. The CDR3 DNA follows: TGCGCCAGCAGTCAGACCGGGACTAGCGGGAGGTTGACGGGAGATACGCAGTATTTT.

This chain joins TRBV18 and TRBJ2-7; D not certain. Trimming took off 6 bases at V and 2 bases at J, with 11 bases between the two ends. CDR3 size: 13 residues. CDR1 KGHSH and CDR2 LQKENI come from the germline V gene. The CDR3 sequence is CASSQVNPYEQYF. The CDR3 DNA is TGTGCCAGCTCCCAAGTCAATCCCTACGAGCAGTACTTC.

The V and J genes are TRBV30 and TRBJ1-5; D possibly corresponds to TRBD1 (5 bases). The CDR3 has 14 amino acids. Germline CDR1 GTSNPN, CDR2 SVGIG (reference sequence). The germline V and J ends were trimmed by 1 base and 7 bases, with 14 bases remaining between them. CDR3 nucleotide sequence: TGTGCCTGGAGTGACAGGCGTTCGGGGCAGCCCCAGCATTTT. It encodes CAWSDRRSGQPQHF.

The chain links TRBV19 to TRBJ2-1; 10 nucleotides match TRBD2. Germline V CDR1 and CDR2: LNHDA, SQIVND (reference sequence). This CDR3 spans 15 amino acids. Trimming removed 5 bases from V and 1 base from J; junction bases left unmatched: 2. This chain's CDR3 is CASSQRGGSYNEQFF. CDR3 nucleotides: TGTGCCAGTAGTCAGCGGGGGGGGTCCTACAATGAGCAGTTCTTC.

The chain joins TRBV18 to TRBJ1-1; D not certain. The germline V gene has CDR1 KGHSH and CDR2 LQKENI. V was clipped by 3 bases and J by 11 bases, with 10 bases between them. The CDR3 runs to 11 residues. CDR3 loop: CASSPSAGAFF. CDR3 sequence (DNA): TGTGCCAGCTCACCGAGCGCCGGGGCTTTCTTT.

The gene calls are TRBV5-1 and TRBJ2-1, with TRBD1 identical over 8 bases. J was trimmed by 7 bases and V by 4 bases; bases with no gene match: 7. Germline assignment: CDR1 SGHRS and CDR2 YFSETQ. The CDR3 runs to 14 residues. The CDR3 sequence: CASSAYRGENEQFF. The CDR3 nucleotides are TGCGCCAGCAGCGCATACAGGGGGGAAAATGAGCAGTTCTTC.

The rearrangement links TRBV27 to TRBJ1-4; 9 nucleotides agree with TRBD1. Trimming cost V 2 bases and J 4 bases; bases outside gene matches: 5. The CDR3 covers 16 residues. Germline V CDR1 and CDR2: MNHEY, SMNVEV (reference sequence). The CDR3 loop is CASSLKGTGLNEKLFF. Here the CDR3 DNA reads TGTGCCAGCAGTTTAAAAGGGACAGGGCTTAATGAAAAACTGTTTTTT.

The CDR3 sequence: CASSLDPGRSYEQYF. CDR3 sequence (DNA): TGTGCCAGCAGCTTAGACCCAGGGAGATCCTACGAGCAGTACTTC. The chain links TRBV7-9 to TRBJ2-7, with D perhaps being TRBD1 or TRBD2 (5 bases each). This CDR3 has 15 amino acids. CDR1 and CDR2 from the germline V gene are SEHNR and FQNEAQ (reference sequence). Trimming left V 1 base short and J 1 base short, with 11 bases between.

The rearrangement links TRBV7-8 to TRBJ1-1; D call uncertain. Germline V gene sequence: CDR1 SGHVS, CDR2 FQNEAQ. V was cut by 6 bases and J by 4 bases, with 9 bases left in between. This CDR3 is built from 12 residues. The CDR3 nucleotides are TGTGCCAGCAGTTTCACGGGCACTGAAGCTTTCTTT. This translates into CASSFTGTEAFF. The complete variable domain, with remaining parts taken from reference TRBV7-8 and TRBJ1-1, reads GAGVSQSPRYKVAKRGQDVALRCDPISGHVSLFWYQQALGQGPEFLTYFQNEAQLDKSGLPSDRFFAERPEGSVSTLKIQRTQQEDSAVYLCASSFTGTEAFFGQGTRLTVV.

The chain links TRBV5-5 to TRBJ2-7; the D gene is possibly TRBD2 (6 bases). Germline-derived CDR1 and CDR2 are SGHKS and YYEKEE (reference sequence). The V end was cut by 0 bases, the J end by 6 bases, with 10 bases between. This CDR3 region has 13 residues. The CDR3 region has the DNA TGTGCCAGCAGCTTGGGGGGGGTAGGCGAGCAGTACTTC. Protein: CASSLGGVGEQYF.

The chain carries TRBV6-5 and TRBJ1-1, with TRBD1 as a possible D gene (5 bases). The germline gives CDR1 MNHEY, CDR2 SVGAGI. V was shortened by 7 bases and J by 5 bases, with 20 bases between the two germline ends. There are 15 residues in the CDR3. The CDR3, as DNA: TGTGCCAGCACCCAATGGGGGACTTCGGCGACTGAAGCTTTCTTT. It is translated as CASTQWGTSATEAFF.

The chain recombines TRBV7-2 with TRBJ1-2, with D unclear. Germline V CDR1 and CDR2: SGHTA, FQGNSA. Between the trimmed V and J ends, which lost 8 bases and 6 bases, there was a span of 16 bases. The CDR3 is 13 amino acids. Here the CDR3 reads CASAPRGSDGYTF. The CDR3 nucleotides read TGTGCCAGCGCTCCACGGGGAAGTGATGGCTACACCTTC.

The rearrangement joins TRBV29-1 to TRBJ2-7; weak D call: TRBD2 (6 bases). CDR3 length: 13 residues. V was trimmed by 1 base and J by 5 bases, leaving 12 bases between them. Germline V gives CDR1 SQVTM, CDR2 ANQGSEA. The CDR3 loop is CSVEGRGSHEQYF. As DNA, the CDR3 is TGCAGCGTTGAAGGGAGGGGATCTCACGAGCAGTACTTC.

This clone was seen only a few times. The CDR3 here is CASSSVTVYNSPLHF. The CDR3, as DNA: TGCGCCAGCAGCTCAGTGACAGTCTATAATTCACCCCTCCACTTT. This sequence joins TRBV5-1 and TRBJ1-6; TRBD1 is a possible D gene (5 bases). Between the trimmed V and J ends, which lost 3 bases and 3 bases, there was a span of 10 bases. This CDR3 spans 15 amino acids. Germline loops: CDR1 SGHRS, CDR2 YFSETQ.

The count of this clone is one. The rearrangement links TRBV6-1 to TRBJ1-2; 11 nucleotides agree with TRBD1. Trimming took 10 bases from V and 4 from J; bases not matched to a gene: 8. Germline V gene lookup returns CDR1 MNHNS and CDR2 SASEGT. The CDR3 totals 14 residues. In DNA form, the CDR3 reads TGTGCCATAACGACCGGGACAGGGGGCTATGGCTACACCTTC. This sequence encodes CAITTGTGGYGYTF.

This clone was seen just once. The genes are TRBV5-4 and TRBJ1-2; D is possibly TRBD1 (6 bases). This CDR3 has 16 amino acids. V lost 1 base, J lost 0 bases, and 13 bases lay in between. CDR1 and CDR2 from the germline V gene are SGHNT and YYREEE (reference sequence). The CDR3, as DNA: TGTGCCAGCAGCTTGCCACTAGGGGGAGCTAACTATGGCTACACCTTC. It specifies CASSLPLGGANYGYTF.

This chain connects TRBV6-6 to TRBJ2-2; D is undetermined. CDR3 size: 15 residues. The germline V gene has CDR1 MNHNY and CDR2 SVGAGI (reference sequence). Trimming pared 2 bases from V and 3 bases from J, leaving 10 bases between. CDR3 protein: CASSYDNRYTGELFF. For the CDR3, the DNA is TGTGCCAGCAGTTACGACAATCGATACACCGGGGAGCTGTTTTTT.